This passage covers 15 T cell receptor beta chains from one sample sequenced in a study of CD4 T cells in relation to SARS-CoV-2 and coronaviruses. Before the COVID-19 pandemic, during about 2010-2018, CD4+ T cells were taken from unexposed donors. The cells were cultured for about ten days before CD4+ T cells were isolated. Clones were sequenced by immunoSEQ multiplex PCR, and TCRdb holds only the in-frame ones, with some missing. This repertoire shows 24,000 or so clones, about four fifths found once; its top ten account for over 11%. The antigens for these receptors are not known. The sequenced sample was CD4+ T cells from PBMCs, cultured in vitro. These TCRs come from a human donor in good health.

The chain joins TRBV7-9 to TRBJ2-2; tentatively, D is TRBD2 (5 bases). CDR1 is SEHNR, CDR2 FQNEAQ, per germline (reference sequence). The CDR3 runs 15 residues. V shed 4 bases and J shed 6 bases, with 15 bases lying between them. DNA for the CDR3: TGTGCCAGCAGCTATCAATTAGGAGGATCCGGGGAGCTGTTTTTT. Residues: CASSYQLGGSGELFF.

The J gene is TRBJ1-3, the V gene TRBV19; no firm D call. Germline values: CDR1 LNHDA, CDR2 SQIVND (reference sequence). There are 15 residues in the CDR3. V lost 0 bases to trimming and J lost 2 bases, with 8 bases between them. The CDR3 bases are TGTGCCAGTAGTATAGATCAATCTACTGGAAACACCATATATTTT. Translating gives CASSIDQSTGNTIYF.

This rearrangement joins TRBV5-1 to TRBJ2-7, with TRBD1 matching over 10 bases. Germline V gene data show CDR1 as SGHRS and CDR2 as YFSETQ. V shed 1 base, J shed 5 bases, and the junction held 9 bases outside the gene matches. The CDR3 contains 16 residues. CDR3 DNA: TGCGCCAGCAGCTTGCGTCCGGGACAGGGGCCCCACGAGCAGTACTTC. As protein: CASSLRPGQGPHEQYF.

This rearrangement joins TRBV6-2 or TRBV6-3 to TRBJ1-1; D uncertain. V dropped 4 bases and J dropped 4 bases, with 7 bases sitting between them. The V gene's germline CDR1 is MNHEY and CDR2 SVGEGT. The CDR3 totals 12 residues. CDR3 sequence reads: CASSSVGTEAFF. Here the CDR3 DNA reads TGTGCCAGCAGTTCCGTCGGCACTGAAGCTTTCTTT.

The J gene is TRBJ2-2, the V gene TRBV19; 7 nucleotides agree with TRBD1. The CDR3 contains 15 residues. Germline assignment: CDR1 LNHDA and CDR2 SQIVND (reference sequence). Trimming cost V 7 bases and J 0 bases; bases outside gene matches: 5. For the CDR3, the DNA is TGTGCCAGTAAAAAAGGGACAGCGAACACCGGGGAGCTGTTTTTT. It yields the protein CASKKGTANTGELFF.

The rearrangement joins TRBV6-1 to TRBJ2-3, with D perhaps matching TRBD2 (6 bases). V was trimmed by 2 bases and J by 2 bases, leaving 11 bases between them. Germline V gene sequence: CDR1 MNHNS, CDR2 SASEGT. The CDR3 loop spans 15 amino acids. DNA for the CDR3: TGTGCCAGCAGTGAATCCCGGGACTCCACAGATACGCAGTATTTT. This gives the protein CASSESRDSTDTQYF.

The chain has TRBV19 and TRBJ2-5, with a tentative D call TRBD2 (7 bases). Trimming pared 4 bases from V and 5 bases from J, leaving 14 bases between. CDR3 length equals 14 residues. Germline CDR1 is LNHDA and CDR2 is SQIVND (reference sequence). CDR3 amino acids: CASSRGGQGETQYF. CDR3 sequence (DNA): TGTGCCAGTAGTAGGGGGGGCCAGGGGGAGACCCAGTACTTC.

CDR3 loop: CASSSRDRVSEQYF. CDR3 bases: TGTGCCAGCAGTTCCCGGGACAGGGTGTCCGAGCAGTACTTC. This rearrangement joins TRBV27 to TRBJ2-7; the match to TRBD1 covers 9 bases. The germline gives CDR1 MNHEY, CDR2 SMNVEV (reference sequence). There are 14 residues in the CDR3. V was clipped by 4 bases and J by 6 bases; unmatched bases: 7.

This clone has a handful of counts. This chain joins TRBV11-3 and TRBJ1-1; TRBD1 agrees at 7 bases. Germline V lookup: CDR1 SGHNT, CDR2 YENEEA. The CDR3 runs to 12 residues. V trimming: 5 bases; J trimming: 10 bases; junction bases outside the gene matches: 7. The CDR3 coding sequence is TGTGCCAGCAGCGACCGGGACAGTGTAGCTTTCTTT. Translated: CASSDRDSVAFF.

This clone occurred once. This chain joins TRBV12-3 or TRBV12-4 and TRBJ2-7; D may be TRBD1 or TRBD2 (6 bases each). The V gene lost 3 bases and the J gene lost 2 bases, with 8 bases spanning the gap. This CDR3 contains 13 residues. This chain's CDR3 is CASSFGGPYEQYF. In DNA form, the CDR3 reads TGTGCCAGCAGTTTTGGGGGGCCCTACGAGCAGTACTTC.

The J gene is TRBJ1-5, the V gene TRBV6-1, with unresolved D. V gave up 1 base and J gave up 9 bases, with 4 bases separating them. CDR1 is MNHNS, CDR2 SASEGT, per germline. The CDR3 sequence is 11 residues long. CDR3 protein: CASSEVGPQHF. The CDR3 DNA reads TGTGCCAGCAGTGAAGTAGGGCCCCAGCATTTT.

The chain uses TRBV5-8 and TRBJ2-6; D call uncertain. The V end was cut by 4 bases, the J end by 2 bases, with 7 bases between. Looked up from germline, CDR1 is SGHTS and CDR2 is YDEGEE. The CDR3 covers 14 residues. CDR3 sequence: CASSLGPGANVLTF. CDR3 DNA sequence: TGTGCCAGCAGCCTGGGCCCTGGGGCCAACGTCCTGACTTTC.

This clone was observed a few times. The CDR3, as DNA: TGTGCCAGCAGCGACCGAGCGGGAGGACTTGGCACAGATACGCAGTATTTT. It yields the protein CASSDRAGGLGTDTQYF. The V gene is TRBV6-2 or TRBV6-3, the J gene TRBJ2-3, with 9 bases fitting TRBD2. The CDR3 length is 17 residues. Per the germline V gene, CDR1 is MNHEY and CDR2 is SVGEGT. Germline trimming cut 6 bases from V and 1 base from J; bases unmatched to any gene: 11.

This chain connects TRBV25-1 to TRBJ2-2; TRBD2 matches 8 bases. CDR3 length equals 16 residues. Germline values: CDR1 MGHDK, CDR2 SYGVNS. With V trimmed by 3 bases and J by 5 bases, 8 bases remained unmatched. CDR3 in DNA: TGTGCCAGCAGTGAGGCGTTTAGCGGGATTACCGGGGAGCTGTTTTTT. The encoded protein is CASSEAFSGITGELFF.

The rearrangement uses TRBV6-6 and TRBJ1-4; D gene unclear. The V end was cut by 9 bases, the J end by 7 bases, with 15 bases between. The CDR3 has 13 amino acids. The germline V gene has CDR1 MNHNY and CDR2 SVGAGI (reference sequence). CDR3: CASSTLSGEKLFF. CDR3 coding DNA: TGTGCCAGTTCGACACTGTCAGGTGAAAAACTGTTTTTT.